These 10 T cell receptor beta chains came from one sample sequenced in a study of blood T cell repertoires in COVID-19. TCRdb's table, derived via immunoSEQ multiplex PCR, lists solely in-frame clones and lacks some. The sample lists roughly 35,000 clones; about 90% were seen once. The sample comprised peripheral blood. Source of these receptors: a man between 65 and 79 years old with acute or convalescent COVID-19.

The genes are TRBV4-2 and TRBJ2-1, with TRBD2 matching over 15 bases. CDR1 and CDR2 (germline): LGHNA, YNFKEQ. This CDR3 contains 19 residues. The V and J ends lost 1 base and 5 bases, in that order; junction bases with no gene match: 9. The CDR3 loop reads CASSQATGTSGRKDNEQFF. CDR3 nucleotides: TGTGCCAGCAGCCAAGCGACCGGGACTAGCGGGAGGAAGGACAATGAGCAGTTCTTC.

The rearrangement joins TRBV7-9 to TRBJ2-6; possible D gene TRBD1, 6 bases. Germline V gene sequence: CDR1 SEHNR, CDR2 FQNEAQ (reference sequence). With 3 bases removed from V and 0 bases from J, the gap between germline ends came to 15 bases. The CDR3 covers 18 residues. This CDR3 reads CASSFRGHLISGANVLTF. The CDR3 DNA reads as TGTGCCAGCAGCTTTCGGGGACACTTAATCTCTGGGGCCAACGTCCTGACTTTC.

CDR3 sequence reads: CASSLASGTDTQYF. In DNA form, the CDR3 reads TGCGCCAGCAGCTTGGCCAGCGGCACAGATACGCAGTATTTT. The V gene is TRBV5-1, the J gene TRBJ2-3; D not resolved. This CDR3 has 14 residues. The germline V gene encodes CDR1 SGHRS and CDR2 YFSETQ. The V end lost 0 bases, the J end lost 1 base, and 6 bases lay between the germline ends.

CDR3 in DNA: TGTGCCACCAAAGCCGGGCAGGGTCGCAATGAGCAGTTCTTC. Protein: CATKAGQGRNEQFF. The rearrangement links TRBV2 to TRBJ2-1, with D perhaps matching TRBD1 (5 bases). The CDR3 sequence is 14 residues long. V lost 10 bases, J lost 6 bases, and 19 bases lay in between. From germline, CDR1 is SNHLY and CDR2 FYNNEI.

The J gene is TRBJ2-7, the V gene TRBV27; possible D gene TRBD1, 6 bases. The CDR3 length is 13 residues. CDR1 MNHEY and CDR2 SMNVEV come from the germline V gene (reference sequence). V lost 3 bases and J lost 3, with 9 bases in between. For the CDR3, the DNA is TGTGCCAGCAGTTTGCAGGGACACTACGAGCAGTACTTC. It translates to CASSLQGHYEQYF.

With regard to this clone: One junction end disagrees with the germline gene, perhaps due to a read error. The rearrangement joins TRBV18 to TRBJ2-7, with 7 bases identical to TRBD1. The CDR3 spans 14 residues. Per germline, CDR1 KGHSH and CDR2 LQKENI. The CDR3 DNA follows: TGTGCCAGCTCAATTTACCGGGACAGTTTACCCTCAGACTTC. It codes for CASSIYRDSLPSDF.

This chain uses TRBV5-4 with TRBJ2-7; D might be TRBD1 (6 bases). CDR3 length equals 14 residues. V dropped 1 base and J dropped 4 bases, with 12 bases sitting between them. Germline CDR1 and CDR2: SGHNT and YYREEE (reference sequence). CDR3 nucleotides: TGTGCCAGCAGCTTGCCTGCAGGGGATTACGAGCAGTACTTC. This sequence encodes CASSLPAGDYEQYF.

The rearrangement uses TRBV5-5 and TRBJ2-2, with D tentatively TRBD2 (6 bases). The V gene lost 0 bases and the J gene lost 5 bases, with 8 bases spanning the gap. Germline assignment: CDR1 SGHKS and CDR2 YYEKEE (reference sequence). The CDR3 runs to 14 residues. The CDR3, as DNA: TGTGCCAGCAGCTTGGGCGGGATGACCGGGGAGCTGTTTTTT. Translation gives CASSLGGMTGELFF.

V usage is TRBV7-2 and J usage is TRBJ2-7, with 8 positions matching TRBD2. The CDR3 consists of 14 residues. The J segment lost 3 bases and the V segment lost 2 bases, leaving 3 bases of the junction unmatched. Looked up from germline, CDR1 is SGHTA and CDR2 is FQGNSA. CDR3 sequence (DNA): TGTGCCAGCAGCTTATCAGCGGGGGTCTACGAGCAGTACTTC. Translation gives CASSLSAGVYEQYF.

The chain couples TRBV6-5 to TRBJ1-5, with 8 nucleotides matching TRBD1. From germline, CDR1 is MNHEY and CDR2 SVGAGI. This CDR3 has 14 residues. V lost 7 bases, J lost 7 bases, and 9 bases stayed unmatched. CDR3 amino acids: CASKQTGEIQPQHF. Here the CDR3 DNA reads TGTGCCAGCAAACAGACAGGGGAGATCCAGCCCCAGCATTTT.